Following are 13 T cell receptor beta chains from one sample sequenced in a study of CD8 T cells in ankylosing spondylitis. A single record per CDR3 protein comes from TCRdb applying MiXCR to the 5' RACE reads. There are some 240,000 distinct CDR3 sequences in the sample; 8% to 9.5% occur only once, and 6.8% lies in the top ten. Material for sequencing was blood, either unsorted or a sorted T cell fraction (not recorded which). The receptors were sampled from a male donor with ankylosing spondylitis or in good health (not recorded which).

V and J are TRBV7-2 and TRBJ1-1, with D unresolved. The CDR3 contains 15 residues. V was shortened by 1 base and J by 1 base, with 10 bases between the two germline ends. Germline V CDR1 and CDR2: SGHTA, FQGNSA. In nucleotides, the CDR3 is TGTGCCAGCAGCTTAGTCGACGGGGAGAACACTGAAGCTTTCTTT. It is translated as CASSLVDGENTEAFF.

This clonotype was counted at least ten times. This chain connects TRBV20-1 to TRBJ2-2, with 7 bases that match TRBD2. The junction had 10 bases not matched to a gene; V was cut back by 6 bases and J by 6 bases. Germline V gene sequence: CDR1 DFQATT, CDR2 SNEGSKA (reference sequence). This CDR3 has 14 residues. The chain's CDR3 is CSARTAGAAGELFF. The DNA for the CDR3 is TGCAGTGCCCGGACGGCGGGAGCCGCCGGGGAGCTGTTTTTT.

This clonotype came up many times. The rearrangement joins TRBV5-4 to TRBJ2-4; the D gene is possibly TRBD2 (7 bases). The germline CDR1 and CDR2 sequences are SGHNT and YYREEE (reference sequence). This CDR3 comprises 16 residues. V lost 4 bases and J 0 bases, leaving 14 bases between the germline ends. CDR3 amino acids: CASSPKGGVAKNIQYF. In DNA form, the CDR3 reads TGTGCCAGCAGCCCCAAAGGGGGGGTAGCCAAAAACATTCAGTACTTC.

There are many counts of this clonotype. The chain uses TRBV6-2 or TRBV6-3 and TRBJ1-1; TRBD1 might be the D (6 bases). Germline-derived CDR1 and CDR2 are MNHEY and SVGEGT. V lost 3 bases and J lost 1, with 9 bases in between. CDR3 length equals 14 residues. The CDR3 coding sequence is TGTGCCAGCAGTTATTGGGGGCAGAACACTGAAGCTTTCTTT. Its protein is CASSYWGQNTEAFF.

The chain has TRBV20-1 and TRBJ1-2, with D tentatively TRBD1 (6 bases). This CDR3 comprises 15 residues. Germline V gives CDR1 DFQATT, CDR2 SNEGSKA (reference sequence). Between the trimmed V and J ends, which lost 1 base and 8 bases, there was a span of 20 bases. The CDR3: CSARGRAGEFGGYTF. The CDR3 DNA follows: TGCAGTGCTAGAGGGAGGGCAGGGGAATTCGGGGGCTACACCTTC.

This clonotype has a handful of counts. Compared with germline, one end of the junction differs, possibly owing to a read error. The chain employs TRBV30 and TRBJ2-7, with D unclear. The CDR3 runs 13 residues. The germline V gene has CDR1 GTSNPN and CDR2 SVGIG (reference sequence). The CDR3 spells CAWSVDHSSEQYF. CDR3 DNA sequence: TGTGCCTGGAGTGTGGACCATTCCTCCGAGCAGTACTTC.

This clonotype occurred many times. The chain uses TRBV20-1 and TRBJ2-7; D call uncertain. V was cut by 5 bases and J by 2 bases, with 13 bases left in between. CDR1 DFQATT and CDR2 SNEGSKA come from the germline V gene (reference sequence). CDR3 size: 13 residues. CDR3 protein: CSAAGPGPYEQYF. CDR3 in DNA: TGCAGTGCTGCAGGCCCTGGACCCTACGAGCAGTACTTC.

The V call is TRBV5-6, the J call TRBJ2-2; D perhaps matches TRBD2 (5 bases). CDR1 is SGHDT, CDR2 YYEEEE, per germline. Trimming shortened V by 4 bases and J by 1 base, and 17 bases separated the two germline ends. CDR3 length: 17 amino acids. The CDR3 region has the DNA TGTGCCAGCAGCATGCCAAGGAAGCGGAGGAACACCGGGGAGCTGTTTTTT. This gives the protein CASSMPRKRRNTGELFF.

This clonotype has at least ten counts. This sequence joins TRBV7-9 and TRBJ2-1; tentatively, D is TRBD1 or TRBD2 (5 bases each). V was clipped by 5 bases and J by 8 bases, with 19 bases between them. This CDR3 spans 15 amino acids. CDR1 is SEHNR and CDR2 is FQNEAQ in the germline V gene (reference sequence). CDR3 residues: CASSPPGQGVHEQFF. In DNA, the CDR3 is TGTGCCAGCAGCCCCCCAGGGCAGGGAGTTCATGAGCAGTTCTTC. Full variable domain (missing parts from reference TRBV7-9 and TRBJ2-1): DTGVSQNPRHKITKRGQNVTFRCDPISEHNRLYWYRQTLGQGPEFLTYFQNEAQLEKSRLLSDRFSAERPKGSFSTLEIQRTEQGDSAMYLCASSPPGQGVHEQFFGPGTRLTVL.

The chain couples TRBV7-9 to TRBJ1-2; D unresolved. Germline loops: CDR1 SEHNR, CDR2 FQNEAQ (reference sequence). The CDR3 runs to 16 residues. The V and J ends lost 5 bases and 2 bases respectively, with 18 bases between them. The CDR3 sequence: CASSRIDLRGNYGYTF. DNA for the CDR3: TGTGCCAGCAGCCGGATCGACCTCCGAGGGAACTATGGCTACACCTTC.

This clonotype was counted at least ten times. The chain carries TRBV20-1 and TRBJ1-5; 9 nucleotides agree with TRBD1. CDR3 length: 13 residues. Trimming took 4 bases from V and 3 from J; bases not matched to a gene: 1. Germline CDR1 reads DFQATT; CDR2 reads SNEGSKA (reference sequence). CDR3 region: CSANRGPNQPQHF. In nucleotides, the CDR3 is TGCAGTGCTAACAGGGGGCCCAATCAGCCCCAGCATTTT.

This clonotype was detected a few times. CDR3 protein: CASSWVGRTDTQYF. The DNA of the CDR3 is TGTGCCAGCAGCTGGGTGGGTCGGACAGATACGCAGTATTTT. The chain employs TRBV7-9 and TRBJ2-3; D ambiguous. The CDR3 length is 14 residues. The germline V gene encodes CDR1 SEHNR and CDR2 FQNEAQ (reference sequence). V was shortened by 4 bases and J by 3 bases, with 11 bases between the two germline ends.

This chain connects TRBV14 to TRBJ1-1; unclear D gene. CDR3 length: 14 residues. Germline CDR1 reads SGHDN; CDR2 reads FVKESK. Deletions cut 0 bases from V and 1 base from J, with 6 bases between. The DNA of the CDR3 is TGTGCCAGCAGCCAAGATCACCCGAACACTGAAGCTTTCTTT. It codes for CASSQDHPNTEAFF.